These 23 T cell receptor beta chains were sequenced from one sample in a study of spatial heterogeneity in lung cancer. Study observations and caveats: Mutation counts in tumors were tracked by counts of expanded intratumoral alpha and beta TCRs.

MiXCR, applied by TCRdb to the 5' RACE reads, yields one record per CDR3 protein. The table records 15,000 to 20,000 distinct CDR3 sequences, around 7% of them present only once. No antigen is known for these receptors. The sample's time point: sample taken at primary tumor resection. Material: lung tumor tissue, obtained at surgery. All receptors come from a female donor with early-stage non-small cell lung cancer.

Ten or more counts support this clonotype. This rearrangement joins TRBV5-4 to TRBJ1-4; 8 positions match TRBD1. After removal of 3 bases from V and 3 bases from J, the junction contained 4 bases not matched to a gene. Germline CDR1 reads SGHNT; CDR2 reads YYREEE (reference sequence). CDR3 length equals 15 residues. CDR3 coding DNA: TGTGCCAGCAGCTCGACAGGGGAGCCTAATGAAAAACTGTTTTTT. Residues: CASSSTGEPNEKLFF.

This clonotype was found many times. The chain carries TRBV7-3 and TRBJ1-6; no clear D. V lost 1 base, J lost 0 bases, and 4 bases lay in between. Germline CDR1 reads SGHTA; CDR2 reads FQGTGA. This CDR3 is built from 15 residues. The DNA for the CDR3 is TGTGCCAGCAGCTTAAAGGCCTCCTATAATTCACCCCTCCACTTT. This encodes CASSLKASYNSPLHF.

This clonotype was observed a handful of times. V gene TRBV19 combines with J gene TRBJ1-2, with D unresolved. Trimming pared 10 bases from V and 2 bases from J, leaving 17 bases between. The CDR3 contains 14 residues. CDR1 and CDR2 from the germline V gene are LNHDA and SQIVND (reference sequence). The CDR3 DNA is TGTGCCACTAGAAGGACCGGTTCGAACTATGGCTACACCTTC. As protein: CATRRTGSNYGYTF.

There are a few counts of this clonotype. J is TRBJ1-2 and V is TRBV20-1; D is unclear. Trimming removed 4 bases at V and 2 bases at J, with 17 bases between. The germline V gene has CDR1 DFQATT and CDR2 SNEGSKA (reference sequence). This CDR3 is 15 amino acids long. CDR3 in DNA: TGCAGTGCTATAGGAGGAGGAAGTATAAACTATGGCTACACCTTC. Protein: CSAIGGGSINYGYTF.

This clonotype was seen ten or more times. The CDR3 here is CAISRDRLNTEAFF. CDR3 nucleotide sequence: TGTGCCATCAGCCGGGACAGGTTGAACACTGAAGCTTTCTTT. The chain has TRBV10-3 and TRBJ1-1, with 8 bases aligning to TRBD1. Germline CDR1 is ENHRY and CDR2 is SYGVKD. This CDR3 has 14 amino acids. With V trimmed by 6 bases and J by 0 bases, 3 bases remained unmatched.

The chain is built from TRBV5-1 and TRBJ2-5; D not certain. Germline V gene lookup returns CDR1 SGHRS and CDR2 YFSETQ. V gave up 5 bases and J gave up 3 bases, with 11 bases separating them. This CDR3 is built from 13 residues. CDR3 region: CASRFPVEETQYF. CDR3 in DNA: TGCGCCAGCAGGTTTCCAGTCGAAGAGACCCAGTACTTC.

Concerning this clonotype itself: Compared with germline, one end of the junction differs, possibly owing to a read error. The rearrangement joins TRBV2 to TRBJ1-4; a weak D match, TRBD1 (5 bases). CDR3 length: 15 residues. The germline V gene encodes CDR1 SNHLY and CDR2 FYNNEI. The CDR3 DNA reads as TGTGCCAACAGTGAAGGGCAGGGAAGAAGCGAAAAACTGTTTTTT. Amino acids: CANSEGQGRSEKLFF.

This clonotype was seen ten or more times. This chain links TRBV5-1 with TRBJ1-4, with D possibly matching TRBD1 (6 bases). V lost 4 bases to trimming and J lost 2 bases, with 9 bases between them. CDR1 and CDR2 from the germline V gene are SGHRS and YFSETQ. The CDR3 consists of 14 residues. The CDR3, as DNA: TGCGCCAGCAGCCCAACAGGGACTAATGAAAAACTGTTTTTT. Its protein product is CASSPTGTNEKLFF. The full variable domain, completed using reference TRBV5-1 and TRBJ1-4, is KAGVTQTPRYLIKTRGQQVTLSCSPISGHRSVSWYQQTPGQGLQFLFEYFSETQRNKGNFPGRFSGRQFSNSRSEMNVSTLELGDSALYLCASSPTGTNEKLFFGSGTQLSVL.

At least ten counts were recorded for this clonotype. The rearrangement joins TRBV20-1 to TRBJ1-5, with D unresolved. Trimming stripped 4 bases from V and 2 bases from J, with 12 bases between. This CDR3 spans 14 amino acids. Looked up from germline, CDR1 is DFQATT and CDR2 is SNEGSKA (reference sequence). CDR3 residues: CSAKDPWGNQPQHF. Written as DNA, the CDR3 is TGCAGTGCTAAAGACCCCTGGGGCAATCAGCCCCAGCATTTT.

This clonotype was counted only a few times. The rearrangement links TRBV6-6 to TRBJ2-5; TRBD1 agrees at 10 bases. The CDR3 extends over 14 amino acids. Germline CDR1 is MNHNY and CDR2 is SVGAGI (reference sequence). Losses at the gene ends were 7 bases for V and 7 bases for J; bases not matched to a gene: 9. In DNA, the CDR3 is TGTGCCAGCACGGCGGGACAGGGGAGGGGGACCCAGTACTTC. This gives the protein CASTAGQGRGTQYF.

This clonotype was counted ten times or more. The chain couples TRBV5-1 to TRBJ2-1; D uncertain. This CDR3 has 14 residues. V was trimmed by 1 base and J by 6 bases, leaving 11 bases between them. Germline CDR1 and CDR2: SGHRS and YFSETQ. The CDR3 reads CASSLRIGGNEQFF. CDR3 bases: TGCGCCAGCAGCTTGAGAATCGGCGGCAATGAGCAGTTCTTC.

The sample holds many counts of this clonotype. The chain has TRBV5-1 and TRBJ2-5; weak D call: TRBD1 (6 bases). The CDR3 has 14 residues. CDR1 and CDR2 (germline): SGHRS, YFSETQ. V lost 7 bases, J lost 2 bases, and 15 bases lay in between. CDR3 in amino acids: CASSDSRLQETQYF. The CDR3 coding sequence is TGCGCCAGCTCGGACAGTCGACTACAAGAGACCCAGTACTTC.

This clonotype was observed a handful of times. This sequence joins TRBV28 and TRBJ2-1; TRBD2 might be the D (6 bases). This CDR3 is built from 17 residues. V gave up 3 bases and J gave up 9 bases, with 24 bases separating them. Germline V lookup: CDR1 MDHEN, CDR2 SYDVKM. The CDR3 reads CASSFYSGPRGMGEQFF. CDR3 nucleotide sequence: TGTGCCAGCAGTTTCTACTCCGGGCCACGCGGGATGGGTGAGCAGTTCTTC.

This clonotype was picked up many times. The gene calls are TRBV18 and TRBJ2-3; D uncertain. Germline values: CDR1 KGHSH, CDR2 LQKENI. CDR3 size: 16 residues. Between the trimmed V and J ends, which lost 0 bases and 2 bases, there was a span of 12 bases. CDR3 protein: CASSPPEQAYTDTQYF. The CDR3 nucleotides are TGTGCCAGCTCACCACCGGAGCAGGCCTACACAGATACGCAGTATTTT.

The chain links TRBV29-1 to TRBJ2-5; no definite D call. V dropped 2 bases and J dropped 1 base, with 8 bases sitting between them. The CDR3 sequence is 13 residues long. Germline loops: CDR1 SQVTM, CDR2 ANQGSEA. This chain's CDR3 is CSVETVFQETQYF. The CDR3 DNA follows: TGCAGCGTTGAAACAGTTTTCCAAGAGACCCAGTACTTC.

The rearrangement joins TRBV6-2 or TRBV6-3 to TRBJ1-6; D unresolved. Germline CDR1 and CDR2: MNHEY and SVGEGT. The germline V and J ends were trimmed by 2 bases and 2 bases, with 16 bases remaining between them. The CDR3 has 18 amino acids. The CDR3 reads CASSYLLGRHAYNSPLHF. CDR3 coding DNA: TGTGCCAGCAGTTACCTCCTGGGAAGGCACGCCTATAATTCACCCCTCCACTTT.

This clonotype is deemed medium-sized. The chain joins TRBV7-6 to TRBJ1-1, with D possibly TRBD1 on 6 matching bases. The CDR3 has 15 residues. V shed 1 base and J shed 1 base, with 10 bases lying between them. Germline values: CDR1 SGHVS, CDR2 FNYEAQ. CDR3 residues: CASSLGGAWNTEAFF. In nucleotides, the CDR3 is TGTGCCAGCAGCTTAGGGGGGGCCTGGAACACTGAAGCTTTCTTT.

This clonotype was picked up many times. This chain uses TRBV6-1 with TRBJ2-3; TRBD2 matches at 14 bases. The CDR3 extends over 18 amino acids. V lost 10 bases and J lost 1; bases outside the gene matches: 13. Germline CDR1 is MNHNS and CDR2 is SASEGT. This CDR3 reads CATKRGLAGAVGTDTQYF. CDR3 sequence (DNA): TGTGCCACCAAACGGGGACTAGCGGGGGCGGTAGGCACAGATACGCAGTATTTT.

This clonotype was seen a handful of times. The V gene is TRBV11-2, the J gene TRBJ1-2; possible D gene TRBD1, 5 bases. The germline gives CDR1 SGHAT, CDR2 FQNNGV. The CDR3 is 14 amino acids. V was pared by 5 bases and J by 4 bases, with 14 bases between. The CDR3 DNA is TGTGCCAGCAGCCCCGCACAGGCCGGCTATGGCTACACCTTC. Translation: CASSPAQAGYGYTF. The variable domain in full, with the rest retrieved from reference TRBV11-2 and TRBJ1-2, is EAGVAQSPRYKIIEKRQSVAFWCNPISGHATLYWYQQILGQGPKLLIQFQNNGVVDDSQLPKDRFSAERLKGVDSTLKIQPAKLEDSAVYLCASSPAQAGYGYTFGSGTRLTVV.

This clonotype was counted many times. J is TRBJ2-5 and V is TRBV2; D perhaps matches TRBD1 (6 bases). There are 13 residues in the CDR3. The V end lost 10 bases, the J end lost 4 bases, and 16 bases lay between the germline ends. In germline, CDR1 is SNHLY, CDR2 FYNNEI. The CDR3 region is CATAGQGGETQYF. CDR3 coding DNA: TGTGCCACCGCGGGCCAAGGGGGAGAGACCCAGTACTTC.

This clonotype was detected ten times or more. V gene TRBV2 combines with J gene TRBJ2-7; a possible D gene is TRBD1 (5 bases). V was cut by 5 bases and J by 6 bases, with 14 bases left in between. CDR1 SNHLY and CDR2 FYNNEI come from the germline V gene. This CDR3 is 13 amino acids long. Here the CDR3 reads CASSQPFRVEQYF. CDR3 bases: TGTGCCAGCAGTCAACCCTTCAGGGTCGAGCAGTACTTC.

This clonotype has just a few counts. The chain uses TRBV5-1 and TRBJ2-7; D remains unclear. The length of the CDR3 is 13 residues. Germline CDR1 is SGHRS and CDR2 is YFSETQ. The V gene lost 0 bases and the J gene lost 3 bases, with 7 bases spanning the gap. The CDR3 bases are TGCGCCAGCAGCTTGGAAGCTAACTACGAGCAGTACTTC. It codes for CASSLEANYEQYF.

This clonotype was recorded many times. The V and J genes are TRBV4-1 and TRBJ1-4, with D possibly matching TRBD1 (6 bases). This CDR3 contains 15 residues. The V gene lost 0 bases and the J gene lost 10 bases, with 15 bases spanning the gap. Germline values: CDR1 MGHRA, CDR2 YSYEKL. The CDR3 region is CASSQDWGAGTKLFF. CDR3 bases: TGCGCCAGCAGCCAAGATTGGGGGGCAGGAACAAAACTGTTTTTT.